This T cell receptor beta chain derives from a study of cytomegalovirus exposure and HLA in healthy donors. Study background: Counted in an early data release were about 85 million unique TCRs from HLA-typed donors. Researchers found that just over 80% of 350 to 500 genotyped donors fell within the Caucasian-associated ancestry cluster.

Findings and limits, study-wide: Serostatus for CMV was the only available immune exposure information. Researchers reportedly found TCR beta sequences accurately predicted most subjects' HLA-A and HLA-B alleles.

With regard to this clone: Its antigen is not known.

PCR used 60 Vbeta primers and 13 Jbeta primers. The assay was immunoSEQ multiplex PCR, and TCRdb's table has in-frame clones only and misses some. The data hold roughly 100,000 clones, with just under 85% observed a single time. The germline V gene has CDR1 MDHEN and CDR2 SYDVKM. The CDR3 covers 12 residues. V lost 3 bases and J lost 2, with 5 bases in between. The sequence came from a woman between 18 and 29 years old in good health and CMV-seropositive. Sequencing was performed on PBMCs. The chain combines TRBV28 with TRBJ2-7; unclear D gene. CDR3 nucleotide sequence: TGTGCCAGCAGTTTCCGAGCCTACGAGCAGTACTTC. It translates to CASSFRAYEQYF.